The clone carrying this TCR beta chain showed up many times. The antigen is unknown. TCRdb itself ran the reads through MiXCR, one entry per CDR3 protein. The sample lists some 700,000 distinct CDR3 sequences, 30% to 35% occurring once. The data are from a study of T cell repertoires in cytomegalovirus infection. Study-level background: In the study, CMV epitopes included recently identified HLA-C-restricted and well-studied HLA-B-restricted ones. Public TCR beta signature analysis indicated the presence of both CMV infection and matching HLA type.

Trimming took 5 bases from V and 6 from J, leaving 18 bases between them. The CDR3 is 15 amino acids. CDR1 SGHTA and CDR2 FQGNSA come from the germline V gene. Study results and limitations: CMV-specific HLA-C-restricted TCR beta clonotypes dominated the ex vivo response.

The source is a human donor in good health (CMV status not recorded). Some clones in this sample may be carry-over from other donors' samples. V usage is TRBV7-2 and J usage is TRBJ2-3, with D possibly matching TRBD2 (6 bases). Sequences were derived from cultured PBMCs, sampled from culture after CMV antigen stimulation. The CDR3 region is CASSREGGGPDTQYF. The CDR3 region has the DNA TGTGCCAGCAGCCGCGAAGGTGGAGGGCCCGATACGCAGTATTTT.